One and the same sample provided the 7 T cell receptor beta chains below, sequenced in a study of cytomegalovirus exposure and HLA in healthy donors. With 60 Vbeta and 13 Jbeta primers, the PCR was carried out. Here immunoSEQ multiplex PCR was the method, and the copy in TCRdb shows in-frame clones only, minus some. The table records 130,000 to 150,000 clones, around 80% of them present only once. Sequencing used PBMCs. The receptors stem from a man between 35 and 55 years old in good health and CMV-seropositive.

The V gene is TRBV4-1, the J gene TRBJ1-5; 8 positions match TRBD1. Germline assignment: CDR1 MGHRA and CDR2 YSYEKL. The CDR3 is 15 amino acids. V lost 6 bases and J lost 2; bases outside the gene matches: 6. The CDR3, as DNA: TGCGCCAGCAGTCCCATACAGGGGGGCAATCAGCCCCAGCATTTT. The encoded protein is CASSPIQGGNQPQHF.

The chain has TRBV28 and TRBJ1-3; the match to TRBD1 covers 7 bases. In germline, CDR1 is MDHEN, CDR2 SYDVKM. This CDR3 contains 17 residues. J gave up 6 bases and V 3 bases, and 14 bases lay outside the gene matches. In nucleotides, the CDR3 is TGTGCCAGCAGTTTCGAGGCAGGGGGAAGCCTATTAAACACCATATATTTT. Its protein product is CASSFEAGGSLLNTIYF.

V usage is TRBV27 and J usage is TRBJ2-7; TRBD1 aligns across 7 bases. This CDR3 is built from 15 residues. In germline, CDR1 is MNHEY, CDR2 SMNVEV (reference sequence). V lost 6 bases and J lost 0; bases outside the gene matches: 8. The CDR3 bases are TGTGCCAGCAGCCCTCGACAGGGAAGCTCCTACGAGCAGTACTTC. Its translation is CASSPRQGSSYEQYF.

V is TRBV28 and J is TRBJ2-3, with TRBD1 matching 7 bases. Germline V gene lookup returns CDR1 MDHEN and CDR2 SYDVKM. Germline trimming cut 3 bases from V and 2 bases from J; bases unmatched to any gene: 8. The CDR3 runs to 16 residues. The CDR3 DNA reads TGTGCCAGCAGTTTCTGGGGGACAGACCCCACAGATACGCAGTATTTT. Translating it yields CASSFWGTDPTDTQYF.

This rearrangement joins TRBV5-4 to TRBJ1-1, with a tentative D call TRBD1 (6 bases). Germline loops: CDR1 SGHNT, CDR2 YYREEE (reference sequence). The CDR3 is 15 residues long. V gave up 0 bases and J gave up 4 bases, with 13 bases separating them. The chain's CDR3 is CASSLVAGEGTEAFF. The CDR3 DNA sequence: TGTGCCAGCAGCTTGGTGGCAGGGGAGGGCACTGAAGCTTTCTTT.

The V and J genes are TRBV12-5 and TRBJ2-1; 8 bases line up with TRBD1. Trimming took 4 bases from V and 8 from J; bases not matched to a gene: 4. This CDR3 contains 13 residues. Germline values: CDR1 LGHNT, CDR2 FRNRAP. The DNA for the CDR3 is TGTGCTAGTGGTTCGGACAGGGTGTATGAGCAGTTCTTC. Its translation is CASGSDRVYEQFF.

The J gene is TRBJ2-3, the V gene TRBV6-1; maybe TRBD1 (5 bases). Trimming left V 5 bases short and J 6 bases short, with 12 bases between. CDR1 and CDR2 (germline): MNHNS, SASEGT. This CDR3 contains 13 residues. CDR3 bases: TGTGCCAGCAGTAAACAGGTTCCGGATACGCAGTATTTT. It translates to CASSKQVPDTQYF.